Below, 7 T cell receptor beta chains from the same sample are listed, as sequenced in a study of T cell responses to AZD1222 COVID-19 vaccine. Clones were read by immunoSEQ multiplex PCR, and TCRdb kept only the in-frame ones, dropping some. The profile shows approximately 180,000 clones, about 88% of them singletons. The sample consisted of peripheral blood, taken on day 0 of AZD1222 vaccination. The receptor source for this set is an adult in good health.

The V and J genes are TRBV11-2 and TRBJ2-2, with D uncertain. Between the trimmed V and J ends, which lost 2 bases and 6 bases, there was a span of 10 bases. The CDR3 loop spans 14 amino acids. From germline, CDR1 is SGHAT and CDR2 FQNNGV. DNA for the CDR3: TGTGCCAGCAGCTTAAGACGGCTCGCCGGGGAGCTGTTTTTT. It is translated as CASSLRRLAGELFF.

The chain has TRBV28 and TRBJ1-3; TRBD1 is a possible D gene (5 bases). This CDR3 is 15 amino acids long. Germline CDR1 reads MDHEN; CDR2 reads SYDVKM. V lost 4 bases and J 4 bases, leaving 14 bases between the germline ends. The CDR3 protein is CASSSPGPPGNTIYF. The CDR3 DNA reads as TGTGCCAGCAGTTCGCCGGGACCCCCGGGAAACACCATATATTTT.

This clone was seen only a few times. DNA for the CDR3: TGCAGCGTTGTTAGGGGGAGAGCGGAGACCCAGTACTTC. Protein product: CSVVRGRAETQYF. The chain carries TRBV29-1 and TRBJ2-5; weak D call: TRBD1 (6 bases). The CDR3 consists of 13 residues. With 4 bases removed from V and 5 bases from J, the gap between germline ends came to 14 bases. Germline V gene data show CDR1 as SQVTM and CDR2 as ANQGSEA.

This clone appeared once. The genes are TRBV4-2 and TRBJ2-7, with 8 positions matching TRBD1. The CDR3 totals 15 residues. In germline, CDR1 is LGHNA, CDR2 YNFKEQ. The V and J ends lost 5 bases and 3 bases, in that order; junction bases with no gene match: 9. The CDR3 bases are TGTGCCAGCAGCGGAGACGGGACAGGACGCTACGAGCAGTACTTC. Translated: CASSGDGTGRYEQYF.

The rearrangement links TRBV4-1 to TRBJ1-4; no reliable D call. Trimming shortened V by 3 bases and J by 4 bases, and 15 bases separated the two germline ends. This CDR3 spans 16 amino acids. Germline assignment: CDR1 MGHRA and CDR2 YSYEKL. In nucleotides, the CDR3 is TGCGCCAGCAGCCAGCATGCCCGGGCAGTTAATGAAAAACTGTTTTTT. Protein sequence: CASSQHARAVNEKLFF.

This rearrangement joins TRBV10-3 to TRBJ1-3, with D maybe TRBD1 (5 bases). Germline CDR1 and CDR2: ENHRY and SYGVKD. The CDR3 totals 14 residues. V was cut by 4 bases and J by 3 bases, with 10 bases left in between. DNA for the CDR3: TGTGCCATCAGTGCCGCAGGGAATGGAAACACCATATATTTT. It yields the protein CAISAAGNGNTIYF.

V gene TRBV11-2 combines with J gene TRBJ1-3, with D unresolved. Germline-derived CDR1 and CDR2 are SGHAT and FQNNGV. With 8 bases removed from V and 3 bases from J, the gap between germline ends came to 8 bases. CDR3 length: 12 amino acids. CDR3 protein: CASGYSGNTIYF. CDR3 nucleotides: TGTGCCAGCGGCTACAGTGGAAACACCATATATTTT.